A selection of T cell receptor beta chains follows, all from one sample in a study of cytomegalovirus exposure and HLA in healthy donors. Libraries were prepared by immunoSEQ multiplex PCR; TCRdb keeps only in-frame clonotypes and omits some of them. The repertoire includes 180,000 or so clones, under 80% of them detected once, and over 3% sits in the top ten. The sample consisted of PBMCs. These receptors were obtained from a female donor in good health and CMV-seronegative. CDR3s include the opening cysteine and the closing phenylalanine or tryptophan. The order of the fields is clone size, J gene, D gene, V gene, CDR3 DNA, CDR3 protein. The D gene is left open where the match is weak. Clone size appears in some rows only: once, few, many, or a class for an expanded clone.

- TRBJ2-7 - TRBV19 TGTGCCAGTAGCCTTGGACCAGGGATAGGATACGAGCAGTACTTC CASSLGPGIGYEQYF
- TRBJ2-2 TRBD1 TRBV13 TGTGCCAGCAGCACCGGGACAGGGAACGGGGAGCTGTTTTTT CASSTGTGNGELFF
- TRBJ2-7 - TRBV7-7 TGTGCCAGCAGCTTAGCGCTAGGCAGCTCCTACGAGCAGTACTTC CASSLALGSSYEQYF
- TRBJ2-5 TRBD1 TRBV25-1 TGTGCCAGCTCGGGACAGGGGACCTTCAAGTACTTC CASSGQGTFKYF
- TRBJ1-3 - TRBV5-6 TGTGCCAGCAGCTCGGGAGGGACCCTCTCTGGAAACACCATATATTTT CASSSGGTLSGNTIYF
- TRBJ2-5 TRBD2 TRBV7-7 TGTGCCAGCAGGGCGACTAGCGGGGGCACCTCCTGGGAGACCCAGTACTTC CASRATSGGTSWETQYF
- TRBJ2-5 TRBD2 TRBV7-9 TGTGCCAGCAGCGCTTCTAGGGCTAGCGGGGGGGAGACCCAGTACTTC CASSASRASGGETQYF
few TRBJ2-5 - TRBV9 TGTGCCAGCAGCGCGGTGGACAGCCCAACGGAGACCCAGTACTTC CASSAVDSPTETQYF
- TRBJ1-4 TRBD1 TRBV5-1 TGCGCCAAAAAAGGGACAGTAGGTGAAAAACTGTTTTTT CAKKGTVGEKLFF
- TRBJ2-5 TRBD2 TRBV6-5 TGTGCCAGCATCGTGACTAGCGGGGGGCAAGAGACCCAGTACTTC CASIVTSGGQETQYF
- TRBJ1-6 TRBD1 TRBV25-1 TGTGCCAGCAGCGGACAGGCCGGTTCACCCCTCCACTTT CASSGQAGSPLHF
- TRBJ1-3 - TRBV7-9 TGTGCCAGCAGCTTTGGGCGAGAAGGAAACACCATATATTTT CASSFGREGNTIYF
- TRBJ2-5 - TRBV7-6 TGTGCCAGCAGCAGGCGAGGAGAAGAGACCCAGTACTTC CASSRRGEETQYF
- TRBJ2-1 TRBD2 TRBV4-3 TGCGCCAGCAGGCGGGGGGGCTCCAATGAGCAGTTCTTC CASRRGGSNEQFF
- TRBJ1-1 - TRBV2 TGTGCCAGCAACCGGGATAGGAACACTGAAGCTTTCTTT CASNRDRNTEAFF
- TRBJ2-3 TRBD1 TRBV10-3 TGTGCCACCGTAGGGACAGGCCTCTTTGAGTCCACAGATACGCAGTATTTT CATVGTGLFESTDTQYF
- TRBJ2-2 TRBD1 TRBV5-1 TGCGCCAGCAGCTCAGTAACAGGGGTAGGAACCGGGGAGCTGTTTTTT CASSSVTGVGTGELFF
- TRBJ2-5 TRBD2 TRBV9 TGTGCCAGCAGCGTAGGACTAGCGGGAGGTCCCCAGCGGACCCAGTACTTC CASSVGLAGGPQRTQYF
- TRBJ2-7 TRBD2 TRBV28 TGTGCCAGCAGTTTACCTACTAGCGGGGCCCTCCACGAGCAGTACTTC CASSLPTSGALHEQYF